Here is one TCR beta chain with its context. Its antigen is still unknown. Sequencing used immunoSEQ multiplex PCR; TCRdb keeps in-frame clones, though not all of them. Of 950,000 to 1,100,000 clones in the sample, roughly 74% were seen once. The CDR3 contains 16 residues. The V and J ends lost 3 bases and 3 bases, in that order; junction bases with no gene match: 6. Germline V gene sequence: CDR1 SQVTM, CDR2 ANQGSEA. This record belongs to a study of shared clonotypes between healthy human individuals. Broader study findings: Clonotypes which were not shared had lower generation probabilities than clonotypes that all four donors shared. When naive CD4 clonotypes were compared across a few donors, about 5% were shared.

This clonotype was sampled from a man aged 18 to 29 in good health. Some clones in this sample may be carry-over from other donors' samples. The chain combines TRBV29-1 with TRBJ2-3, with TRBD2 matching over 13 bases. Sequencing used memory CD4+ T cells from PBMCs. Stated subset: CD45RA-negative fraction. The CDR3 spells CSVDLTSGGITDTQYF. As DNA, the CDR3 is TGCAGCGTTGATTTGACTAGCGGGGGGATTACAGATACGCAGTATTTT.